This T cell receptor (beta chain) is drawn from a study of OX40 agonist ivuxolimab in advanced cancers. The overall study: Ivuxolimab was delivered to patients intravenously every 2 weeks at doses spanning 0.01 to 10 mg/kg.

Clones were read by immunoSEQ multiplex PCR, and TCRdb kept only the in-frame ones, dropping some. The table records approximately 45,000 clones, nearly 90% of them present only once. Overall study results and limits: Fewer expanded clones were found on average in CD4+ than in CD8+ T cells.

This clone was observed once. The antigen is undetermined. Germline V gene sequence: CDR1 MNHEY, CDR2 SMNVEV (reference sequence). Trimming took 3 bases from V and 2 from J, leaving 11 bases between them. The CDR3 is made up of 14 amino acids. Here the sequenced sample was CD4+ or CD8+ T cells sorted from blood, taken in a trial of the OX40 agonist ivuxolimab. This rearrangement joins TRBV27 to TRBJ2-7; a possible D gene is TRBD1 (6 bases). The receptor's source is an adult with an advanced solid tumor such as melanoma, head and neck, liver or kidney cancer. CDR3 region: CASSLGRGTYEQYF. As DNA, the CDR3 is TGTGCCAGCAGTTTGGGCAGGGGTACCTACGAGCAGTACTTC.